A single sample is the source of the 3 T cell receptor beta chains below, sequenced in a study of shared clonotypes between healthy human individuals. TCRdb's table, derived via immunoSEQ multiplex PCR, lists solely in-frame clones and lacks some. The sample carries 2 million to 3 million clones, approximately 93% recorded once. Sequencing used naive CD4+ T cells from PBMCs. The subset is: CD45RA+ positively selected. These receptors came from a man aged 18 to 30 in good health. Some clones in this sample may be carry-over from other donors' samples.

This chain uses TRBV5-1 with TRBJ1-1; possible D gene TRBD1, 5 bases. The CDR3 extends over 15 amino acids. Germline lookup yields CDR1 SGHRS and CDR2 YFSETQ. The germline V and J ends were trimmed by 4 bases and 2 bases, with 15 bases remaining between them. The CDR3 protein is CASSPPGGVNTEAFF. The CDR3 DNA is TGCGCCAGCAGCCCCCCGGGGGGGGTCAACACTGAAGCTTTCTTT.

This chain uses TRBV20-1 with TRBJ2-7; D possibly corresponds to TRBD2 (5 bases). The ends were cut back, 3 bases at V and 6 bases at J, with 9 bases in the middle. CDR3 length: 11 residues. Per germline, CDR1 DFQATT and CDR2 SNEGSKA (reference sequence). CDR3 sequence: CSASRESEQYF. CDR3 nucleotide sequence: TGCAGTGCTAGTAGGGAGAGCGAGCAGTACTTC.

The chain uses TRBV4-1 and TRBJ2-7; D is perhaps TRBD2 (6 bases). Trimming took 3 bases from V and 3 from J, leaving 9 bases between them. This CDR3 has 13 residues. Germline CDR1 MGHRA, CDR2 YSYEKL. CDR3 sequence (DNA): TGCGCCAGCAGCCACGGGACTGACTACGAGCAGTACTTC. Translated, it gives CASSHGTDYEQYF.